This is a list of T cell receptor beta chains from one sample in a study of cytomegalovirus exposure and HLA in healthy donors. The repertoire was sequenced with immunoSEQ multiplex PCR; TCRdb's copy has only in-frame clones and lacks some. The table records 130,000 to 150,000 clones, 75% to 80% of them present only once. The sequenced material came from PBMCs. The receptors originated from a man between 18 and 29 years old in good health and CMV-seronegative. CDR3s include the opening cysteine and the closing phenylalanine or tryptophan. Fields, in order: CDR3 DNA, CDR3 protein, V gene, D gene, clone size, J gene. The D gene is left open where the match is weak. Some rows have no size entry. The others give once, few or many, or a class for an expanded clone.

CDR3 DNA: TGTGCCAGCAGTACCAGGGGGCTGGCGGAGACCCAGTACTTC
CDR3 protein: CASSTRGLAETQYF
V gene: TRBV6-5
D gene: TRBD1
clone size: NA
J gene: TRBJ2-5

CDR3 DNA: TGTGCCTGGAGCAGGACAGGGCGCAATGAGCAGTTCTTC
CDR3 protein: CAWSRTGRNEQFF
V gene: TRBV30
D gene: TRBD1
clone size: NA
J gene: TRBJ2-1

CDR3 DNA: TGTGCCTGGAGTGTCCTAGCCACAGATACGCAGTATTTT
CDR3 protein: CAWSVLATDTQYF
V gene: TRBV30
D gene: NA
clone size: NA
J gene: TRBJ2-3

CDR3 DNA: TGTGCCAGCACCCGAGGCAGCAATCAGCCCCAGCATTTT
CDR3 protein: CASTRGSNQPQHF
V gene: TRBV6-6
D gene: NA
clone size: NA
J gene: TRBJ1-5

CDR3 DNA: TGCGCCAGCAGCCAAGAAATTGGTGCTAGCGGGAGGAGGGAGACCCAGTACTTC
CDR3 protein: CASSQEIGASGRRETQYF
V gene: TRBV4-1
D gene: TRBD2
clone size: NA
J gene: TRBJ2-5

CDR3 DNA: TGTGCCAGCAGACGACTAGCGGGGGAATACAATGAGCAGTTCTTC
CDR3 protein: CASRRLAGEYNEQFF
V gene: TRBV2
D gene: TRBD2
clone size: NA
J gene: TRBJ2-1

CDR3 DNA: TGTGCCAGCAGCTTAGGAGACACGGCCTACGAGCAGTACTTC
CDR3 protein: CASSLGDTAYEQYF
V gene: TRBV11-2
D gene: NA
clone size: NA
J gene: TRBJ2-7

CDR3 DNA: TGTGCCAGCAGCGGGAGTGGGGCCAACGTCCTGACTTTC
CDR3 protein: CASSGSGANVLTF
V gene: TRBV7-3
D gene: NA
clone size: NA
J gene: TRBJ2-6

CDR3 DNA: TGTGCCAGCAGTTTAGACGGGAGTTTGGGGGAAAAACTGTTTTTT
CDR3 protein: CASSLDGSLGEKLFF
V gene: TRBV27
D gene: NA
clone size: few
J gene: TRBJ1-4

CDR3 DNA: TGTGCCAGCAGTGGAGGGGGCTCTGGAAACACCATATATTTT
CDR3 protein: CASSGGGSGNTIYF
V gene: TRBV2
D gene: NA
clone size: NA
J gene: TRBJ1-3

CDR3 DNA: TGTGCCAGCAGGACACCTAGCGGGGGGGCCAAAAACATTCAGTACTTC
CDR3 protein: CASRTPSGGAKNIQYF
V gene: TRBV2
D gene: TRBD2
clone size: NA
J gene: TRBJ2-4

CDR3 DNA: TGTGCCTGGAGGGGGGAGGTTCGTGTGGAGCTGTTTTTT
CDR3 protein: CAWRGEVRVELFF
V gene: TRBV30
D gene: NA
clone size: NA
J gene: TRBJ2-2

CDR3 DNA: TGTGCCAGCAGTTTACTCAGGGGGATAACTGAAGCTTTCTTT
CDR3 protein: CASSLLRGITEAFF
V gene: TRBV28
D gene: TRBD1
clone size: NA
J gene: TRBJ1-1

CDR3 DNA: TGTGCCAGCAGCTCGGGACTAGCGGGGAGCACAGATACGCAGTATTTT
CDR3 protein: CASSSGLAGSTDTQYF
V gene: TRBV11-2
D gene: TRBD2
clone size: once
J gene: TRBJ2-3

CDR3 DNA: TGTGCCAGCAGCTGGGAGCGGTCACCCCTCCACTTT
CDR3 protein: CASSWERSPLHF
V gene: TRBV7-2
D gene: NA
clone size: NA
J gene: TRBJ1-6

CDR3 DNA: TGTGCCAGTAGTATAGTACAGGAGCGGGGGGGAGACAATGAGCAGTTCTTC
CDR3 protein: CASSIVQERGGDNEQFF
V gene: TRBV19
D gene: TRBD2
clone size: NA
J gene: TRBJ2-1

CDR3 DNA: TGTGCCAGCAGCTTAGTTTCCCACAGGGGATTCCCAGATACGCAGTATTTT
CDR3 protein: CASSLVSHRGFPDTQYF
V gene: TRBV7-2
D gene: TRBD1
clone size: NA
J gene: TRBJ2-3

CDR3 DNA: TGCAGCGGTCAGGGTCACACTGAAGCTTTCTTT
CDR3 protein: CSGQGHTEAFF
V gene: TRBV29-1
D gene: NA
clone size: NA
J gene: TRBJ1-1

CDR3 DNA: TGCAGTGCTCGGGACTTCGATTTTGGGTACTTC
CDR3 protein: CSARDFDFGYF
V gene: TRBV20-1
D gene: NA
clone size: NA
J gene: TRBJ2-7

CDR3 DNA: TGTGCCAGCAGTGTGTCGGTCCCAGAAGCTTTCTTT
CDR3 protein: CASSVSVPEAFF
V gene: TRBV6-1
D gene: NA
clone size: few
J gene: TRBJ1-1

CDR3 DNA: TGCGCCAGCAGCTTGACAGTAGCCAAAAACATTCAGTACTTC
CDR3 protein: CASSLTVAKNIQYF
V gene: TRBV5-1
D gene: NA
clone size: once
J gene: TRBJ2-4

CDR3 DNA: TGTGCCTGGGGCCCGGACAGGGTCCACCAAGAGACCCAGTACTTC
CDR3 protein: CAWGPDRVHQETQYF
V gene: TRBV30
D gene: TRBD1
clone size: NA
J gene: TRBJ2-5

CDR3 DNA: TGTGCCAGTAGTGCAAACAGGGGGCTAGGGGAGACCCAGTACTTC
CDR3 protein: CASSANRGLGETQYF
V gene: TRBV19
D gene: TRBD1
clone size: NA
J gene: TRBJ2-5

CDR3 DNA: TGCGCCAGCAGCCAAGAAAGACTAGCGGGGAGCACAGATACGCAGTATTTT
CDR3 protein: CASSQERLAGSTDTQYF
V gene: TRBV4-1
D gene: TRBD2
clone size: NA
J gene: TRBJ2-3

CDR3 DNA: TGTGCCAGCAGCTTAGCGGGGCAGGCTAATGAAAAACTGTTTTTT
CDR3 protein: CASSLAGQANEKLFF
V gene: TRBV7-8
D gene: NA
clone size: NA
J gene: TRBJ1-4

CDR3 DNA: TGTGCCAGCAGCATGACAGGGGGCGGCTACACCTTC
CDR3 protein: CASSMTGGGYTF
V gene: TRBV9
D gene: TRBD1
clone size: NA
J gene: TRBJ1-2

CDR3 DNA: TGCGCCAGCAGCCTGGCCCTAGCGGGAGGGCCTCGGGAGCAGTACTTC
CDR3 protein: CASSLALAGGPREQYF
V gene: TRBV5-1
D gene: TRBD2
clone size: NA
J gene: TRBJ2-5

CDR3 DNA: TGTGCCAGCTCGCCAATCCCCCAGGGGGCATCTGGAAACACCATATATTTT
CDR3 protein: CASSPIPQGASGNTIYF
V gene: TRBV18
D gene: TRBD1
clone size: NA
J gene: TRBJ1-3

CDR3 DNA: TGTGCCAGCAGCAAAGGGGTGACACTGCTCACAGATACGCAGTATTTT
CDR3 protein: CASSKGVTLLTDTQYF
V gene: TRBV21-1
D gene: NA
clone size: NA
J gene: TRBJ2-3

CDR3 DNA: TGTGCCAGCAGTGAATCGCAGGGCGGTAGGGGCTACACCTTC
CDR3 protein: CASSESQGGRGYTF
V gene: TRBV6-4
D gene: NA
clone size: NA
J gene: TRBJ1-2

CDR3 DNA: TGCAGCGTTGAGACTGGAGGGGTCAAAAACATTCAGTACTTC
CDR3 protein: CSVETGGVKNIQYF
V gene: TRBV29-1
D gene: NA
clone size: NA
J gene: TRBJ2-4

CDR3 DNA: TGTGCCAGCAGCTCTGGACAGCCAAGCAATCAGCCCCAGCATTTT
CDR3 protein: CASSSGQPSNQPQHF
V gene: TRBV11-2
D gene: NA
clone size: NA
J gene: TRBJ1-5

CDR3 DNA: TGCGCCAGCAGCCAAGGTGGGGGCGGGAACACTGAAGCTTTCTTT
CDR3 protein: CASSQGGGGNTEAFF
V gene: TRBV4-1
D gene: NA
clone size: NA
J gene: TRBJ1-1

CDR3 DNA: TGTGCCAGCAGTGATGTGACAGGGGACACTGAAGCTTTCTTT
CDR3 protein: CASSDVTGDTEAFF
V gene: TRBV6-1
D gene: TRBD1
clone size: few
J gene: TRBJ1-1

CDR3 DNA: TGTGCCAGCAGCCAAATTGGCACTAATGAAAAACTGTTTTTT
CDR3 protein: CASSQIGTNEKLFF
V gene: TRBV6-5
D gene: NA
clone size: NA
J gene: TRBJ1-4

CDR3 DNA: TGTGCCAGCACCATCGGGACAGGGTACAATGAGCAGTTCTTC
CDR3 protein: CASTIGTGYNEQFF
V gene: TRBV27
D gene: TRBD1
clone size: NA
J gene: TRBJ2-1

CDR3 DNA: TGTGCCAGCAGCTTAGATGGCGGCCCGGCAGCTATTAACTATGGCTACACCTTC
CDR3 protein: CASSLDGGPAAINYGYTF
V gene: TRBV11-1
D gene: NA
clone size: NA
J gene: TRBJ1-2

CDR3 DNA: TGCGCCAGCAGCCAAGAGGGACAGCTGCTCTATGGCTACACCTTC
CDR3 protein: CASSQEGQLLYGYTF
V gene: TRBV4-1
D gene: TRBD1
clone size: NA
J gene: TRBJ1-2

CDR3 DNA: TGCGCCAGCAGCATCACCGGGACAGGGTGGGGGACTGAAGCTTTCTTT
CDR3 protein: CASSITGTGWGTEAFF
V gene: TRBV5-1
D gene: TRBD1
clone size: NA
J gene: TRBJ1-1

CDR3 DNA: TGTGCCAGCAGAACCGGGACAGGGGGACAAGAGACCCAGTACTTC
CDR3 protein: CASRTGTGGQETQYF
V gene: TRBV25-1
D gene: TRBD1
clone size: NA
J gene: TRBJ2-5